This note documents a single TCR beta chain sequence. The CDR3 runs 13 residues. Trimming took 6 bases from V and 7 from J, leaving 10 bases between them. Germline V CDR1 and CDR2: WNHNN, SYGVQD (reference sequence). As processed by the authors: Scientists estimated how many nucleated cells there were by amplifying reference gene primers. The table came from immunoSEQ multiplex PCR; TCRdb's copy has only in-frame clones and leaves some out. That table is the source of V, J and clone size, and D and trimming were worked out from the DNA. The data hold under 150,000 clones, with approximately 83% observed a single time. This sample was included in a study of blood T cell repertoires in COVID-19. Study as a whole: COVID-19 samples, acute and convalescent, were from the United States, Italy and Spain. Sources were T cells, B-cell-depleted T cells, or PBMCs; the material itself was cDNA or gDNA.

Sequenced input: peripheral blood. The gene calls are TRBV10-1 and TRBJ1-6; unclear D gene. The receptor's source is an elderly man with acute or convalescent COVID-19. The CDR3 DNA follows: TGCGCCAGCAGGGCCGACGGGAATTCACCCCTCCACTTT. It yields the protein CASRADGNSPLHF.